What follows are 32 T cell receptor beta chains derived from one specimen sequenced in a study of regulatory T cells in long-lasting Graves disease. Time point denoted: persistent/refractory GD, antithyroid drugs over 5 years with positive TRAb. From RNA extracted from PBMCs, the TCR library was made. With iRepertoire HTBI primers and Arm-PCR of CDR3 regions, TCR beta libraries were built. TCRdb fed the multiplex PCR reads into MiXCR, producing one record per CDR3 protein. The sample holds about 340,000 distinct CDR3 sequences; 15% to 20% are singletons and the top ten take approximately 31%. The input for sequencing was peripheral blood mononuclear cells (PBMCs), taken when the disease was refractory, from a patient treated with antithyroid drugs. Every receptor here comes from a female donor with Graves disease.

The CDR3 nucleotides are TGCAGTGCTAGAGATTTTCGGTCGGCAGGCTCGAACTATGGCTACACCTTC. Translation: CSARDFRSAGSNYGYTF. V usage is TRBV20-1 and J usage is TRBJ1-2; D unresolved. Between the trimmed V and J ends, which lost 0 bases and 2 bases, there was a span of 19 bases. The CDR3 runs to 17 residues. CDR1 DFQATT and CDR2 SNEGSKA come from the germline V gene (reference sequence).

This clonotype was seen at least ten times. The rearrangement joins TRBV19 to TRBJ1-1; D is unresolved. Germline CDR1 is LNHDA and CDR2 is SQIVND (reference sequence). The length of the CDR3 is 19 residues. V lost 3 bases, J lost 3 bases, and 26 bases lay in between. The CDR3 spells CASSIEHTRPWAGDTEAFF. The CDR3 nucleotides are TGTGCCAGTAGTATCGAACACACAAGGCCGTGGGCGGGAGACACTGAAGCTTTCTTT. The whole variable domain, filled in from reference TRBV19 and TRBJ1-1, reads DGGITQSPKYLFRKEGQNVTLSCEQNLNHDAMYWYRQDPGQGLRLIYYSQIVNDFQKGDIAEGYSVSREKKESFPLTVTSAQKNPTAFYLCASSIEHTRPWAGDTEAFFGQGTRLTVV.

With regard to this clonotype: A much larger clone differs by one base, so this may be a read error. The gene calls are TRBV7-2 and TRBJ1-2; D is unresolved. The CDR3 totals 12 residues. V lost 1 base to trimming and J lost 3 bases, with 3 bases between them. Per germline, CDR1 SGHTA and CDR2 FQGNSA. CDR3 DNA sequence: TGTGCCAGCAGCTTAGATCACTATGGCTACACCTTC. It yields the protein CASSLDHYGYTF.

This clonotype has at least ten counts. Being one base from a much bigger clone, this may be a read error. The chain joins TRBV11-2 to TRBJ2-5; D is possibly TRBD2 (6 bases). The CDR3 runs to 12 residues. CDR1 SGHAT and CDR2 FQNNGV come from the germline V gene. The CDR3 bases are TGTGCCGGCAGCTTAAGCGGGGAGACCCAGTACTTC. Residues: CAGSLSGETQYF.

The chain employs TRBV5-1 and TRBJ2-1, with 8 bases lining up with TRBD2. J gave up 9 bases and V 0 bases, and 5 bases lay outside the gene matches. The CDR3 runs to 14 residues. CDR1 and CDR2 (germline): SGHRS, YFSETQ. The DNA for the CDR3 is TGCGCCAGCAGCTTGGACGGCAGCGGGAGTGAGCAGTTCTTC. Its protein product is CASSLDGSGSEQFF.

The chain couples TRBV27 to TRBJ1-1; D not certain. This CDR3 contains 13 residues. The V end lost 4 bases, the J end lost 3 bases, and 9 bases lay between the germline ends. Looked up from germline, CDR1 is MNHEY and CDR2 is SMNVEV (reference sequence). The CDR3 spells CASSSVLYTEAFF. CDR3 nucleotide sequence: TGTGCCAGCAGTTCCGTTCTGTACACTGAAGCTTTCTTT.

With respect to this clonotype: It may be a read error: a sequence one base away is much more abundant. The chain couples TRBV6-2 or TRBV6-3 to TRBJ1-1, with 7 nucleotides matching TRBD1. Germline lookup yields CDR1 MNHEY and CDR2 SVGEGT. The ends lost 4 bases at V and 1 base at J; junction bases unmatched: 12. There are 17 residues in the CDR3. CDR3 DNA: TGTGCCAGCAGTTGCGAACCAAGGGGGCGAGGGAACACTGAAGCTTTCTTT. This encodes CASSCEPRGRGNTEAFF.

This clonotype has more than one count but fewer than ten. The gene calls are TRBV20-1 and TRBJ1-4, with D hard to call. This CDR3 comprises 14 residues. Germline values: CDR1 DFQATT, CDR2 SNEGSKA (reference sequence). The V and J ends lost 1 base and 4 bases respectively, with 10 bases between them. The CDR3 region has the DNA TGCAGTGCTAGAGCTCAACAGATTAATGAAAAACTGTTTTTT. Translating it yields CSARAQQINEKLFF.

The chain uses TRBV7-3 and TRBJ2-3; D might be TRBD2 (7 bases). The CDR3 is made up of 15 amino acids. Germline lookup yields CDR1 SGHTA and CDR2 FQGTGA. With 5 bases removed from V and 5 bases from J, the gap between germline ends came to 17 bases. This CDR3 is CASSLTGGPGDTQYF. CDR3 nucleotide sequence: TGTGCCAGCAGCCTCACGGGGGGCCCTGGAGATACGCAGTATTTT.

Points on this clonotype: This may stem from a read error, because a much larger clone lies one nucleotide away. Because the CDR3 is missing its conserved closing phenylalanine or tryptophan, this is likely a read error. The chain recombines TRBV7-2 with TRBJ2-7; possibly TRBD2 for D (7 bases). V lost 1 base and J 5 bases, leaving 18 bases between the germline ends. Germline V CDR1 and CDR2: SGHTA, FQGNSA. The CDR3 contains 16 residues. The DNA for the CDR3 is TGTGCCAGCAGCTTAGGGGGAGGGGGGGGCCGAAACGAGCAGTACCTC. It encodes CASSLGGGGGRNEQYL.

The chain links TRBV12-3 or TRBV12-4 to TRBJ2-7, with D possibly being TRBD2 (5 bases). V was clipped by 1 base and J by 4 bases, with 20 bases between them. The CDR3 contains 17 residues. The CDR3 DNA reads as TGTGCCAGCAGTTTAGATGCGGTCGCCCCTCGGGATTACGAGCAGTACTTC. It codes for CASSLDAVAPRDYEQYF.

This clonotype was observed a handful of times. The chain combines TRBV28 with TRBJ2-2, with D possibly being TRBD2 (6 bases). Per germline, CDR1 MDHEN and CDR2 SYDVKM. The CDR3 is made up of 17 amino acids. Trimming left V 2 bases short and J 4 bases short, with 17 bases between. The CDR3 region is CASSLHWGDEGTGELFF. The CDR3 coding sequence is TGTGCCAGCAGTTTACATTGGGGGGATGAAGGCACCGGGGAGCTGTTTTTT. Drawing the rest from reference TRBV28 and TRBJ2-2, the complete variable domain is DVKVTQSSRYLVKRTGEKVFLECVQDMDHENMFWYRQDPGLGLRLIYFSYDVKMKEKGDIPEGYSVSREKKERFSLILESASTNQTSMYLCASSLHWGDEGTGELFFGEGSRLTVL.

This clonotype was detected many times. The CDR3 sequence is CASSLVGQAYEQYF. As DNA, the CDR3 is TGTGCCAGCAGCTTAGTGGGACAGGCCTACGAGCAGTACTTC. The rearrangement joins TRBV11-2 to TRBJ2-7; 8 bases agree with TRBD1. This CDR3 contains 14 residues. V shed 1 base and J 2 bases; nucleotides not matched to a gene: 1. The germline V gene encodes CDR1 SGHAT and CDR2 FQNNGV.

This sequence joins TRBV19 and TRBJ2-7; D is unclear. V was trimmed by 3 bases and J by 0 bases, leaving 12 bases between them. Germline CDR1 LNHDA, CDR2 SQIVND (reference sequence). This CDR3 contains 15 residues. CDR3 residues: CASSMGGTVSYEQYF. In DNA form, the CDR3 reads TGTGCCAGTAGTATGGGCGGTACGGTCTCCTACGAGCAGTACTTC.

This clonotype appeared many times. The V and J genes are TRBV19 and TRBJ1-1; D call uncertain. This CDR3 contains 14 residues. Between the trimmed V and J ends, which lost 5 bases and 6 bases, there was a span of 16 bases. The germline CDR1 and CDR2 sequences are LNHDA and SQIVND (reference sequence). This CDR3 is CASSPEGVSAEAFF. The DNA of the CDR3 is TGTGCCAGTAGTCCCGAAGGAGTTTCGGCTGAAGCTTTCTTT. Full variable domain (rest looked up from reference TRBV19 and TRBJ1-1): DGGITQSPKYLFRKEGQNVTLSCEQNLNHDAMYWYRQDPGQGLRLIYYSQIVNDFQKGDIAEGYSVSREKKESFPLTVTSAQKNPTAFYLCASSPEGVSAEAFFGQGTRLTVV.

This chain uses TRBV29-1 with TRBJ2-2, with TRBD1 matching 7 bases. Germline trimming cut 6 bases from V and 3 bases from J; bases unmatched to any gene: 7. Germline V lookup: CDR1 SQVTM, CDR2 ANQGSEA. The CDR3 totals 14 residues. The CDR3, as DNA: TGCAGCGTGAGGGACAGCACGGACACCGGGGAGCTGTTTTTT. It is translated as CSVRDSTDTGELFF.

Concerning this clonotype itself: One end of the junction does not line up with germline, which may come from a read error. The rearrangement uses TRBV4-1 and TRBJ2-7, with TRBD2 matching over 10 bases. This CDR3 has 14 residues. Looked up from germline, CDR1 is MGHRA and CDR2 is YSYEKL. CDR3 in amino acids: CASSQASGSYGQYF. The CDR3 DNA follows: TGCGCCAGCAGCCAAGCTAGCGGGAGCTACGGGCAGTACTTC.

There are a few counts of this clonotype. The rearrangement joins TRBV19 to TRBJ1-2; possibly TRBD1 for D (6 bases). Germline-derived CDR1 and CDR2 are LNHDA and SQIVND (reference sequence). CDR3 length: 15 residues. V was pared by 7 bases and J by 4 bases, with 19 bases between. The CDR3 here is CASTLFQGSGYGYTF. The CDR3 DNA sequence: TGTGCCAGTACCCTCTTCCAGGGGTCTGGCTATGGCTACACCTTC.

J is TRBJ2-7 and V is TRBV6-5, with TRBD2 matching over 11 bases. Germline-derived CDR1 and CDR2 are MNHEY and SVGAGI. The CDR3 contains 19 residues. The ends lost 4 bases at V and 2 bases at J; junction bases unmatched: 16. This CDR3 reads CASSSSPFPGLADPYEQYF. The CDR3 DNA sequence: TGTGCCAGCAGTTCAAGCCCATTCCCGGGACTAGCGGATCCCTACGAGCAGTACTTC.

The chain uses TRBV19 and TRBJ1-3; TRBD1 is a possible D gene (5 bases). This CDR3 contains 14 residues. The V gene's germline CDR1 is LNHDA and CDR2 SQIVND (reference sequence). Deletions cut 7 bases from V and 2 bases from J, with 12 bases between. The CDR3 region is CASTEGLAGNTIYF. In DNA, the CDR3 is TGTGCCAGTACAGAGGGGCTCGCTGGAAACACCATATATTTT.

This clonotype occurred many times. V is TRBV11-2 and J is TRBJ2-5; TRBD2 might be the D (5 bases). CDR3 length equals 16 residues. The V end lost 5 bases, the J end lost 1 base, and 17 bases lay between the germline ends. Germline assignment: CDR1 SGHAT and CDR2 FQNNGV. DNA for the CDR3: TGTGCCAGCAGCCTTTCGGGCGGGTACCTCCAAGAGACCCAGTACTTC. Its translation: CASSLSGGYLQETQYF.

V usage is TRBV18 and J usage is TRBJ2-2; no firm D call. This CDR3 has 14 residues. CDR1 is KGHSH and CDR2 is LQKENI in the germline V gene. Between the trimmed V and J ends, which lost 1 base and 7 bases, there was a span of 10 bases. Here the CDR3 reads CASSPRALDGELFF. In DNA, the CDR3 is TGTGCCAGCTCACCACGTGCACTTGACGGGGAGCTGTTTTTT.

The J gene is TRBJ1-4, the V gene TRBV5-5; D is unresolved. The V end lost 2 bases, the J end lost 9 bases, and 17 bases lay between the germline ends. Germline V gene sequence: CDR1 SGHKS, CDR2 YYEKEE (reference sequence). This CDR3 spans 15 amino acids. The CDR3 bases are TGTGCCAGCAGCTTCACTTCGACCCTCGCGAAAAAACTGTTTTTT. This translates into CASSFTSTLAKKLFF. Complete variable domain (other parts from reference TRBV5-5 and TRBJ1-4): DAGVTQSPTHLIKTRGQQVTLRCSPISGHKSVSWYQQVLGQGPQFIFQYYEKEERGRGNFPDRFSARQFPNYSSELNVNALLLGDSALYLCASSFTSTLAKKLFFGSGTQLSVL.

CDR3 nucleotides: TGCGCCAGCAGCCCTGGGGCAGCTCTGAACACTGAAGCTTTCTTT. It is translated as CASSPGAALNTEAFF. The chain uses TRBV5-1 and TRBJ1-1, with D perhaps TRBD1 (5 bases). The V end was cut by 4 bases, the J end by 0 bases, with 13 bases between. The CDR3 loop spans 15 amino acids. Germline lookup yields CDR1 SGHRS and CDR2 YFSETQ.

This clonotype was observed a handful of times. J is TRBJ1-3 and V is TRBV5-1, with 7 bases aligning to TRBD1. Looked up from germline, CDR1 is SGHRS and CDR2 is YFSETQ. CDR3 size: 14 residues. Losses at the gene ends were 7 bases for V and 2 bases for J; bases not matched to a gene: 6. The CDR3 sequence: CASGSGTAGNTIYF. CDR3 DNA: TGCGCCAGCGGAAGTGGGACAGCTGGAAACACCATATATTTT.

This clonotype has more than one count but fewer than ten. This chain uses TRBV4-2 with TRBJ1-5, with unresolved D. The CDR3 spans 13 residues. V dropped 0 bases and J dropped 7 bases, with 7 bases sitting between them. CDR1 is LGHNA and CDR2 is YNFKEQ in the germline V gene. This CDR3 is CASSQDMIQPQHF. Here the CDR3 DNA reads TGTGCCAGCAGCCAAGATATGATCCAGCCCCAGCATTTT.

As for this clonotype: This sequence may be a read error, since a much larger clone differs from it by one base. The genes are TRBV20-1 and TRBJ1-4, with a weak D call TRBD1 (5 bases). This CDR3 spans 14 amino acids. The V gene's germline CDR1 is DFQATT and CDR2 SNEGSKA (reference sequence). The CDR3 loop is CSARVRSGWGKPFF. The CDR3 bases are TGCAGTGCTAGAGTGCGGTCAGGGTGGGGGAAACCGTTTTTT.

This clonotype was counted at least ten times. The gene calls are TRBV6-2 or TRBV6-3 and TRBJ1-1; D gene ambiguous. The V gene's germline CDR1 is MNHEY and CDR2 SVGEGT. With 3 bases removed from V and 3 bases from J, the gap between germline ends came to 11 bases. There are 14 residues in the CDR3. CDR3 residues: CASSYYGRDTEAFF. In DNA, the CDR3 is TGTGCCAGCAGTTATTACGGACGAGACACTGAAGCTTTCTTT.

This clonotype was seen a handful of times. The CDR3 region is CASSVGIGPNQPQHF. Written as DNA, the CDR3 is TGTGCCAGCAGCGTAGGTATAGGGCCCAATCAGCCCCAGCATTTT. The chain joins TRBV9 to TRBJ1-5, with D hard to call. Deletions cut 0 bases from V and 3 bases from J, with 10 bases between. CDR3 length: 15 residues. The germline V gene encodes CDR1 SGDLS and CDR2 YYNGEE.

This CDR3 is CASKIRAGTGELFF. The CDR3 nucleotides are TGTGCCAGCAAGATCAGGGCGGGCACCGGGGAGCTGTTTTTT. This rearrangement joins TRBV2 to TRBJ2-2; D may correspond to TRBD1 or TRBD2 (5 bases each). Germline V CDR1 and CDR2: SNHLY, FYNNEI. V lost 7 bases to trimming and J lost 4 bases, with 13 bases between them. CDR3 size: 14 residues.

In its sample, this clonotype was seen a few times. The chain recombines TRBV20-1 with TRBJ1-6; 7 bases align to TRBD1. Germline CDR1 reads DFQATT; CDR2 reads SNEGSKA (reference sequence). The V segment lost 1 base and the J segment 7 bases; nucleotides outside the gene matches: 4. The length of the CDR3 is 14 residues. The CDR3 nucleotides are TGCAGTGCTAGAGTGAGGACAGGAAATTCACCCCTCCACTTT. As protein: CSARVRTGNSPLHF.

A note on this clonotype: One end of the junction varies from germline; a read error may be responsible. J is TRBJ2-5 and V is TRBV7-2; 11 nucleotides match TRBD2. Per germline, CDR1 SGHTA and CDR2 FQGNSA. The CDR3 is 18 residues long. The chain's CDR3 is CAGSLSTSGEPLRETQYF. The CDR3 nucleotides are TGTGCCGGCAGCCTATCGACTAGCGGGGAGCCTCTGAGAGAGACCCAGTACTTC.